These 4 T cell receptor beta chains were sequenced from one sample in a study of tissue T cells after allogeneic stem cell transplantation. Sequencing was performed with immunoSEQ multiplex PCR; in TCRdb, only in-frame clones are kept and a portion is missing. The data contain 4,500 to 5,000 clones, around 49% of them singletons. Time point here: mouse harvest day 14 after allogeneic transplant. Each mouse received 10^7 T-cell-depleted marrow cells plus 10^6 splenic CD5+ T cells by tail vein. Sequenced input: lymph node tissue. All receptors derive from a female BALB/c mouse given C57BL/6 T cells with graft-versus-host disease after an allogeneic hematopoietic cell transplant.

Worth noting for this clone: The listed genes are named as in mouse. Incomplete CDR3 DNA: TGTGCCAGCAGCCTATACAACGAAAGATTATTT. Protein: CASSLYNERLF. The complete CDR3 reads CASSLYNERLFF. The chain recombines TRBV19 with TRBJ1-4; D ambiguous. Read sequence stops 1 residue before the CDR3 end, and the germline J gene provides the missing end. The CDR3 sequence is 12 residues long. The V end was cut by 5 bases, the J end by 4 bases, with 6 bases between. Germline assignment: CDR1 FNHDT and CDR2 SITEND (reference sequence).

This clone counts as medium-sized. Any gene name here is a mouse gene name. The missing CDR3 end, 1 residue past where the read stops, is filled in from the germline J gene. The chain has TRBV13-1 and TRBJ2-3; no firm D call. Germline lookup yields CDR1 NSHNY and CDR2 SYGAGN. CDR3 size: 12 residues. Between the trimmed V and J ends, which lost 2 bases and 0 bases, there was a span of 1 base. CDR3: CASSESAETLYF. The CDR3 bases that were read are TGTGCCAGCAGTGAAAGTGCAGAAACGCTGTAT.

Note on this clone: The germline and genes are mouse ones. With the read ending 1 residue before the CDR3 end, the germline J gene is used to fill in that end. J is TRBJ2-7 and V is TRBV2, with 10 bases fitting TRBD2. Germline V gene lookup returns CDR1 LGHNA and CDR2 YSYQKL. V gave up 4 bases and J gave up 1 base; unmatched junction bases: 4. This CDR3 is built from 15 residues. The DNA read from the CDR3 is TGTGCCAGCAGCCCAGACTGGGGGGCGTCCTATGAACAGTAC. This sequence encodes CASSPDWGASYEQY. The entire CDR3 protein is CASSPDWGASYEQYF.

A note on this clone: Gene names denote mouse genes. Sequencing ends 1 residue short of the CDR3 end; the germline J gene provides the rest. The chain couples TRBV12-2 to TRBJ2-5; D not resolved. This CDR3 region has 13 residues. Trimming pared 2 bases from V and 6 bases from J, leaving 11 bases between. The germline V gene encodes CDR1 SGHLS and CDR2 HYDKME. The CDR3 protein is CASSPPRRDTQYF. The CDR3 DNA, read in part, is TGTGCCAGCTCTCCCCCGAGACGGGACACCCAGTAC.